This T cell receptor (beta chain) is from a study of blood T cell repertoires in COVID-19 (dated by TCRdb to 2018 to 2021). Context from the whole study: Collaborator samples came from the United States, Italy and Spain and covered acute and convalescent phases of COVID-19. The prospective study material was composed of cDNA or gDNA derived from T cells, B-cell-depleted T cells, or PBMCs. Subjects who had been exposed to COVID-19, were actively infected with it, or had recovered from it provided the deeply sampled blood TCRbeta repertoires that made up the dataset. A freely available public database, intended as a resource for researchers studying the immune response to SARS-CoV-2, is where the repertoires were released. Samples were obtained from the ongoing ImmuneRACE study (first 160 participants) and from 1,254 subjects provided by 6 global collaborators. A de-identified subject ID, COVID-19 status, age in years and sex were almost always included in the sample metadata. Where available, HLA class I and class II types were taken from metadata supplied by the sample provider and were not determined by assay-based typing.

On the study overall, not on this receptor specifically: The amount of clinical and demographic metadata varied by source and participant and was provided uncurated.

The immunoSEQ Assay, a bias-controlled multiplex PCR, was used to amplify TCRbeta CDR3 regions from genomic DNA. The authors processed their data as follows. The number of nucleated cells in each sample was estimated by amplification of reference gene primers within the assay. To quantify the absolute abundance of each unique TCRbeta CDR3 rearrangement, sequence reads were collapsed and filtered. Productive Simpson clonality was computed per sample as the square root of Simpson's diversity index over productive rearrangements. Held by TCRdb, this immuneACCESS table contains in-frame sequences only and omits some clones. Under half of the omission traces to an unresolved V gene where checked; the cause of the rest is unknown. The DNA gave D and trimming, while V, J and clone size come from that table. This sample has 110,000 to 150,000 clones in its table, and 75% to 90% of those were observed once. Clones ranked in the top ten supply about 3.2% of the sample.

Details on this clone: Its binding antigen is unknown. No per-base quality is available; no much larger clone lies one base away.

Collaborating institutions collected whole blood in K2EDTA tubes following their own protocols. Collaborator samples were shipped for TCRbeta analysis as frozen whole blood, isolated PBMCs, or DNA extracted from either sample type. The receptor comes from a man between 60 and 75 years old with active or convalescent COVID-19. What was sequenced was peripheral blood.

The nucleotide sequence reads TGTGCCAGCAGCACCCGGGCGGGAGAGGCCGACACCGGGGAGCTGTTTTTT. This yields the protein CASSTRAGEADTGELFF. The rearrangement combines TRBV7-9 with TRBJ2-2, with 7 central nucleotides matching TRBD2. Spanning cysteine to phenylalanine, the CDR3 consists of 17 amino acids. The only DNA kept is the CDR3, 51 bases in frame from the first base. According to the germline V gene (reference sequence), CDR1 reads SEHNR and CDR2 reads FQNEAQ. V and J are trimmed by 5 bases and 3 bases, and the gene matches miss 12 bases of the junction. With the rest looked up from the reference TRBV7-9 and TRBJ2-2 genes rather than sequenced, the full variable domain is DTGVSQNPRHKITKRGQNVTFRCDPISEHNRLYWYRQTLGQGPEFLTYFQNEAQLEKSRLLSDRFSAERPKGSFSTLEIQRTEQGDSAMYLCASSTRAGEADTGELFFGEGSRLTVL.